This T cell receptor (beta chain) was recorded in a study of cytotoxic CD8 clonotypes in ibrutinib-treated CLL. Study results and caveats: At progression, clonality fell back toward baseline after rising at ibrutinib response. There were few public clonotypes, and on treatment they contracted or stayed stable.

As to this clone: Its antigen is unidentified.

TCRdb keeps only in-frame clones here, not all; method: immunoSEQ multiplex PCR. The sample lists some 200,000 clones; roughly 77% were seen once. This sequence originates from a human donor with chronic lymphocytic leukemia. The material was PBMCs, obtained after 12 months of ibrutinib treatment.

CDR3 bases: TGTGCCAGCAGTCCCAAGGGACACCCCGGGGAGCTGTTTTTT. Its translation: CASSPKGHPGELFF. The chain joins TRBV6-5 to TRBJ2-2, with D possibly TRBD1 on 6 matching bases. The ends were cut back, 5 bases at V and 6 bases at J, with 13 bases in the middle. Germline V lookup: CDR1 MNHEY, CDR2 SVGAGI. The CDR3 has 14 amino acids.